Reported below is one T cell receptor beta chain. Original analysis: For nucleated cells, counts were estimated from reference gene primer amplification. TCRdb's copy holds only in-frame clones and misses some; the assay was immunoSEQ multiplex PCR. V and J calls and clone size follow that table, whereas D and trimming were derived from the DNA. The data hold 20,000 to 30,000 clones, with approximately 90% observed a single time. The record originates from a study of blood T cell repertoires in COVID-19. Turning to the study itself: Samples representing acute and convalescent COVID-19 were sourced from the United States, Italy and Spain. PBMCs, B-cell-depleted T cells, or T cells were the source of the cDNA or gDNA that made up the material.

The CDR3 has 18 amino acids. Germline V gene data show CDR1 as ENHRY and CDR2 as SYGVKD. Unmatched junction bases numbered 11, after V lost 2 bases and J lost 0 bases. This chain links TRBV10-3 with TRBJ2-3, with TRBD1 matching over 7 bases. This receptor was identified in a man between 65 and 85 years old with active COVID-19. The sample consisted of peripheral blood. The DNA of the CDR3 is TGTGCCATCAGTGAGCCTTATTTACAGGGGACCAGCACAGATACGCAGTATTTT. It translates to CAISEPYLQGTSTDTQYF.